This note documents a single TCR beta chain sequence. The sample originates from a study of blood T cell repertoires in COVID-19. At the level of the study: From the United States, Italy and Spain came samples of acute and convalescent COVID-19. The cDNA or gDNA used as material had been derived from T cells, B-cell-depleted T cells, or PBMCs.

Germline V CDR1 and CDR2: SGHTA, FQGNSA. This CDR3 comprises 16 residues. J was trimmed by 8 bases and V by 5 bases; bases with no gene match: 17. It was during active infection that Seattle patients were enrolled and then longitudinally followed. In the original analysis: By means of reference gene primer amplification, nucleated cell counts were estimated. Here immunoSEQ multiplex PCR was the method, and the copy in TCRdb shows in-frame clones only, minus some. That table gives V, J and clone size, and the DNA gave D and trimming. The sample includes around 180,000 clones, over 65% seen only once; the top ten take around a sixth.

The V gene is TRBV7-2, the J gene TRBJ2-5; 7 bases map to TRBD2. The material sequenced was peripheral blood. The receptor's source is a person in their 70s with COVID-19, enrolled during active disease. CDR3 amino acids: CASSPRVGGGSDTQYF. DNA for the CDR3: TGTGCCAGCAGCCCCCGGGTTGGGGGGGGATCAGACACCCAGTACTTC.